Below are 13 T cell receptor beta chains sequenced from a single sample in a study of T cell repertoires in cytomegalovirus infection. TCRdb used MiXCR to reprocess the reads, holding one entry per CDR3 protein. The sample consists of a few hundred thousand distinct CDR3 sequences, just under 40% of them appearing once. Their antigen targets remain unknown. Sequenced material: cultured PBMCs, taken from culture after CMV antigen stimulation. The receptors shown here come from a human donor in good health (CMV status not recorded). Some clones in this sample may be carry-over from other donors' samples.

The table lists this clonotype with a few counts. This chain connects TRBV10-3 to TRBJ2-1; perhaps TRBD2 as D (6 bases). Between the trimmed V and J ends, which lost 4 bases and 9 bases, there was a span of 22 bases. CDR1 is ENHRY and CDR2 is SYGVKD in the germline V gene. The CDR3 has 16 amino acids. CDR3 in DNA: TGTGCCATCAGTGGGGGCAAAACGGGGGAGATCGTTGAGCAGTTCTTC. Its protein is CAISGGKTGEIVEQFF.

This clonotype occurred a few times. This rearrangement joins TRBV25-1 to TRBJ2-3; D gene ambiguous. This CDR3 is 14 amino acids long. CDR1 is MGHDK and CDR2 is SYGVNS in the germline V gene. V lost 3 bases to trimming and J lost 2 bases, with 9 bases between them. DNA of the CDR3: TGTGCCAGCAGTGACGGTAGTCCCACAGATACGCAGTATTTT. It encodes CASSDGSPTDTQYF.

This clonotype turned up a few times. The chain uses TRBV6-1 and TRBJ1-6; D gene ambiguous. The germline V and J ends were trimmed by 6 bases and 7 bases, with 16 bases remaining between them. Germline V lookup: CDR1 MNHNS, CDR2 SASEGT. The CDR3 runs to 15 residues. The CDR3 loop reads CASRKDSAGNSPLHF. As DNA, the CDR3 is TGTGCCAGCAGGAAGGACTCGGCGGGCAATTCACCCCTCCACTTT.

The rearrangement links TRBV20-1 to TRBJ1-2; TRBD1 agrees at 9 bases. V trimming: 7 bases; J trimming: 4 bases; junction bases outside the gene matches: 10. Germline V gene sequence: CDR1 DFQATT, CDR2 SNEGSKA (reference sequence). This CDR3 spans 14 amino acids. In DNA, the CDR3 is TGCAGTGTCCTCCGGGACAGGGATATCTATGGCTACACCTTC. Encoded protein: CSVLRDRDIYGYTF.

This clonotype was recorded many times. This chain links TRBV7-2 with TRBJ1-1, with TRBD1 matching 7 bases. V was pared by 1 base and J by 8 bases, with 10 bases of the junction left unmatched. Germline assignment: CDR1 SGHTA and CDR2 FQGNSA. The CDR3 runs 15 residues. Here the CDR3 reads CASSLVGQGVAEAFF. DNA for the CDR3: TGTGCCAGCAGCTTAGTTGGGCAGGGGGTAGCCGAAGCTTTCTTT. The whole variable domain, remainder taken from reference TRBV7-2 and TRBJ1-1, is GAGVSQSPSNKVTEKGKDVELRCDPISGHTALYWYRQSLGQGLEFLIYFQGNSAPDKSGLPSDRFSAERTGGSVSTLTIQRTQQEDSAVYLCASSLVGQGVAEAFFGQGTRLTVV.

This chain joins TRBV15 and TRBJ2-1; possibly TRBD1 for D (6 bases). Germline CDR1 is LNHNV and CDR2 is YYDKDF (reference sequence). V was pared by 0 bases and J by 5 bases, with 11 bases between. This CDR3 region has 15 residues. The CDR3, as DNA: TGTGCCACCAGCAGAGAAACCGGACAGAACAATGAGCAGTTCTTC. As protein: CATSRETGQNNEQFF. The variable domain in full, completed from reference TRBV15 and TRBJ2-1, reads DAMVIQNPRYQVTQFGKPVTLSCSQTLNHNVMYWYQQKSSQAPKLLFHYYDKDFNNEADTPDNFQSRRPNTSFCFLDIRSPGLGDTAMYLCATSRETGQNNEQFFGPGTRLTVL.

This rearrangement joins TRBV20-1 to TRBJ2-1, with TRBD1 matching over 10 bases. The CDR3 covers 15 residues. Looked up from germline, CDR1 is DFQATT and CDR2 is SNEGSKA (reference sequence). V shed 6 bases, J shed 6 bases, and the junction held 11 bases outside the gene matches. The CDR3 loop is CSASAPGQGRNEQFF. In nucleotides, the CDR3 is TGCAGTGCATCTGCTCCGGGACAGGGGCGCAATGAGCAGTTCTTC.

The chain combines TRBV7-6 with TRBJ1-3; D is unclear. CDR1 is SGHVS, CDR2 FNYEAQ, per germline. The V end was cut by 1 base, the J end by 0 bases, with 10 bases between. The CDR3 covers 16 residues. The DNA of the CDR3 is TGTGCCAGCAGCTTAGAAACAGCCTACTCTGGAAACACCATATATTTT. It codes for CASSLETAYSGNTIYF.

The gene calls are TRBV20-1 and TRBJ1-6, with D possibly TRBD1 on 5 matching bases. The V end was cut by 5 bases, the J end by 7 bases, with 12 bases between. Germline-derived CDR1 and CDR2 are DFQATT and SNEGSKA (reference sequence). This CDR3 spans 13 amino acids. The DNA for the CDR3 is TGCAGTGCTCCGGGACGGATAAATTCACCCCTCCACTTT. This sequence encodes CSAPGRINSPLHF.

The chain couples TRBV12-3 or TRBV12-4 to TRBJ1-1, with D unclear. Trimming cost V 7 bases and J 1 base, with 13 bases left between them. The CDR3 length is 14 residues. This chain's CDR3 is CASNLDGENTEAFF. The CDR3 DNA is TGTGCCAGCAACCTAGACGGGGAGAACACTGAAGCTTTCTTT.

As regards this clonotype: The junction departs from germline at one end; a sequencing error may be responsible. CDR3 residues: CASSQEWGYTF. CDR3 coding DNA: TGTGCCAGCAGCCAAGAGTGGGGCTACACCTTC. The chain carries TRBV4-1 and TRBJ1-2; D is ambiguous. From germline, CDR1 is MGHRA and CDR2 YSYEKL. This CDR3 is 11 amino acids long.

CDR3 sequence (DNA): TGTGCTAGTGGTTGGGGGCAGGGCCCCTACAATGAGCAGTTCTTC. Residues: CASGWGQGPYNEQFF. The chain carries TRBV12-5 and TRBJ2-1, with D tentatively TRBD1 (6 bases). Germline lookup yields CDR1 LGHNT and CDR2 FRNRAP. Trimming pared 4 bases from V and 2 bases from J, leaving 12 bases between. This CDR3 region has 15 residues.

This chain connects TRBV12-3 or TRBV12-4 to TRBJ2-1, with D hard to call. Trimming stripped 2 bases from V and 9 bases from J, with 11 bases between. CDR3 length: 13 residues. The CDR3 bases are TGTGCCAGCAGTTTAAGCCTCACCGGTGAGCAGTTCTTC. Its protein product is CASSLSLTGEQFF.